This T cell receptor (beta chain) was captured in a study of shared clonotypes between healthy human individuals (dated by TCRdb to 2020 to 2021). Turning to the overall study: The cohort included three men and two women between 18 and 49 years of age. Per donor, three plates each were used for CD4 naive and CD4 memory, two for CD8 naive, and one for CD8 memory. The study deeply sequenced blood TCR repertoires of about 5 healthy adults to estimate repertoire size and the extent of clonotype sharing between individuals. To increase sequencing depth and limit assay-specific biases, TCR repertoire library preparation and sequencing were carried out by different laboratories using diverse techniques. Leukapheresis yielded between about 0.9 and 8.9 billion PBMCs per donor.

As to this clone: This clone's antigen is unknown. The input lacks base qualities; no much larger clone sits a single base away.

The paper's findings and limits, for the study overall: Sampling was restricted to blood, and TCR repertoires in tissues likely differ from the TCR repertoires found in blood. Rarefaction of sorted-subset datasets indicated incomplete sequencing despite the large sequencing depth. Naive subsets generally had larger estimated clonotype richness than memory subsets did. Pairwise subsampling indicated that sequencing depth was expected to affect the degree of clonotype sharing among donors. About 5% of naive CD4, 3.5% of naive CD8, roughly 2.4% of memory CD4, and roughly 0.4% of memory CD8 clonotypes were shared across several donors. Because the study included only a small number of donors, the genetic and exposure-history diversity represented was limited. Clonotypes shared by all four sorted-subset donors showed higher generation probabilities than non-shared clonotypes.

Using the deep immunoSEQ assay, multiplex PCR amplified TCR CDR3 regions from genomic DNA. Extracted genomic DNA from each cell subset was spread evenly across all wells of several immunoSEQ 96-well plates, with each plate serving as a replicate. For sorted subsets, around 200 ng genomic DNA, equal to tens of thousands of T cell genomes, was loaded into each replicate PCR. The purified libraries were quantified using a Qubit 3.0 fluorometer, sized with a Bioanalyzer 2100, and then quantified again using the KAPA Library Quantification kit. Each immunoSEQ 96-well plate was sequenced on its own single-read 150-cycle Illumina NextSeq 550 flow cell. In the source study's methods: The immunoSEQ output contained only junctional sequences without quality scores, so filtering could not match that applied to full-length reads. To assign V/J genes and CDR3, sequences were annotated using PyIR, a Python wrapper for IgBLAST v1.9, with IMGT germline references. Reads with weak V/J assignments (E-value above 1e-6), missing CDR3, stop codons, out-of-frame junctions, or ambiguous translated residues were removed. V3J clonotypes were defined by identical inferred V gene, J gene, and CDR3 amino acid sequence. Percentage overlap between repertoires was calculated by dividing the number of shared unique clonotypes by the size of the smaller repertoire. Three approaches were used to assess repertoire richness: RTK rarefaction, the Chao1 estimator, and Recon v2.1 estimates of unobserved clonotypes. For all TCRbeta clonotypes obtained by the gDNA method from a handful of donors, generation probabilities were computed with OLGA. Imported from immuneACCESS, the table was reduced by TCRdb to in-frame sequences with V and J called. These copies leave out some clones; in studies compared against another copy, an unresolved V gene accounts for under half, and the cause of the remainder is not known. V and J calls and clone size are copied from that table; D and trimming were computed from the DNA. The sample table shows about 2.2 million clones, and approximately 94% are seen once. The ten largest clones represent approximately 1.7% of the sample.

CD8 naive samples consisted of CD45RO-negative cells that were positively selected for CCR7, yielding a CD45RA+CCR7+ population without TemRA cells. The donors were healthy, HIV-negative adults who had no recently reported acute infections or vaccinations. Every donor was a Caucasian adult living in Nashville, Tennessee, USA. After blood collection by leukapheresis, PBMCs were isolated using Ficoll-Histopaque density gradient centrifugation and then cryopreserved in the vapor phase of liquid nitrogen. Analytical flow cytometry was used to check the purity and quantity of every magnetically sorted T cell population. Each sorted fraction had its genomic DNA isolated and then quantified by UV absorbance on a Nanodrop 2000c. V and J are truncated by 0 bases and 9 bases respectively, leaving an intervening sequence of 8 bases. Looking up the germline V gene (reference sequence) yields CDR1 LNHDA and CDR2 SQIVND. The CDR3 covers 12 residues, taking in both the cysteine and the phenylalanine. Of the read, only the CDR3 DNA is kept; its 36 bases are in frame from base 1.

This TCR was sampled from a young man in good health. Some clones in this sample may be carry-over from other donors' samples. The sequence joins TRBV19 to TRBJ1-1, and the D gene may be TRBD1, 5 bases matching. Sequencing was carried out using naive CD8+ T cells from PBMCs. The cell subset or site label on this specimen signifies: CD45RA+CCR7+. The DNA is TGTGCCAGTAGTATAGAGACAGAAAAAGCTTTCTTT. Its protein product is CASSIETEKAFF.